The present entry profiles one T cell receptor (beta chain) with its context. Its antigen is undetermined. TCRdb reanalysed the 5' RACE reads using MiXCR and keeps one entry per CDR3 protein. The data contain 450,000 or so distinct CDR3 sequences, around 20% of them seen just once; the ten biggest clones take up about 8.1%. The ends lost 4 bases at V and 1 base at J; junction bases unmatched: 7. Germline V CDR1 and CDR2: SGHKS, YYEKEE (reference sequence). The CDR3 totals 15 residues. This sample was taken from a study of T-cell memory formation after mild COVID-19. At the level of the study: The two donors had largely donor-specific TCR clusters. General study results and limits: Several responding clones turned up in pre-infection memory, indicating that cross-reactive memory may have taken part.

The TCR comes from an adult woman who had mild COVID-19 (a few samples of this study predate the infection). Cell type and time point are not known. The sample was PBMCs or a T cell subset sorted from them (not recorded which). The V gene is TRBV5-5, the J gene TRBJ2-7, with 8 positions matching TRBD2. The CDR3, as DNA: TGTGCCAGCAGCGATCCCGGGGGGGCTTCCTACGAGCAGTACTTC. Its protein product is CASSDPGGASYEQYF. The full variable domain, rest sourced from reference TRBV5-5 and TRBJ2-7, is DAGVTQSPTHLIKTRGQQVTLRCSPISGHKSVSWYQQVLGQGPQFIFQYYEKEERGRGNFPDRFSARQFPNYSSELNVNALLLGDSALYLCASSDPGGASYEQYFGPGTRLTVT.